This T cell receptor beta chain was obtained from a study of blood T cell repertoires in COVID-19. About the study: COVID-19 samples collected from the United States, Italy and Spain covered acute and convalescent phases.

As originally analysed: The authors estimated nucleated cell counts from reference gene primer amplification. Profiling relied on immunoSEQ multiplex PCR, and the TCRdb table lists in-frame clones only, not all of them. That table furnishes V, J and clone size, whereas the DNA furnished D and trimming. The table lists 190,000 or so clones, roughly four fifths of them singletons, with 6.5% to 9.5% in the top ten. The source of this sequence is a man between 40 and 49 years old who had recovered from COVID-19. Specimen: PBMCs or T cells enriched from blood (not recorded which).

The CDR3 coding sequence is TGTGCCAGCAGCTTATGGGAGAGATATACGCAGTATTTT. This encodes CASSLWERYTQYF. This sequence joins TRBV7-9 and TRBJ2-3; D is possibly TRBD2 (5 bases). The V gene's germline CDR1 is SEHNR and CDR2 FQNEAQ (reference sequence). This CDR3 spans 13 amino acids. V lost 2 bases to trimming and J lost 7 bases, with 10 bases between them.